Listed here are 28 T cell receptor beta chains from one sample, sequenced in a study of T cells in Graves' hyperthyroidism and ophthalmopathy. It was RNA transcripts that yielded the amplified TCR beta CDR3 regions. RT-PCR in the first round (using the HTBI primer set) targeted the TCR CDR3. TCRdb re-called the multiplex PCR reads through MiXCR, storing one row per CDR3 protein. The data show around 250,000 distinct CDR3 sequences, approximately 16% seen once. Source material: blood. These receptors all come from a woman under 30 with Graves' ophthalmopathy.

This chain connects TRBV6-2 or TRBV6-3 to TRBJ2-2; 7 bases fit TRBD1. Germline trimming cut 4 bases from V and 1 base from J; bases unmatched to any gene: 6. The CDR3 has 16 residues. Germline V CDR1 and CDR2: MNHEY, SVGEGT. The CDR3 region is CASSSTGTVNTGELFF. CDR3 coding DNA: TGTGCCAGCAGTTCCACCGGGACAGTGAACACCGGGGAGCTGTTTTTT.

This clonotype was observed at least ten times. This chain links TRBV7-9 with TRBJ2-4; 8 bases match TRBD2. This CDR3 has 18 residues. Unmatched junction bases numbered 10, after V lost 2 bases and J lost 1 base. In germline, CDR1 is SEHNR, CDR2 FQNEAQ (reference sequence). The CDR3 spells CASSLSSGGGRAKNIQYF. The DNA for the CDR3 is TGTGCCAGCAGCTTATCTTCAGGCGGGGGGCGGGCCAAAAACATTCAGTACTTC.

The table lists this clonotype with many counts. A much larger clonotype is one base distant, so this may be a read error. The chain couples TRBV11-2 to TRBJ2-7, with TRBD2 matching 11 bases. J gave up 6 bases and V 2 bases, and 21 bases lay outside the gene matches. The germline gives CDR1 SGHAT, CDR2 FQNNGV. The CDR3 has 20 residues. The CDR3 DNA is TGTGCCAGCAGCTTAATAGCGTTTAGTAGCGGGAGGGCAGCGTCTTCCGAGCAGTACTTC. This translates into CASSLIAFSSGRAASSEQYF.

The chain has TRBV12-3 or TRBV12-4 and TRBJ2-2; D possibly uses TRBD1 or TRBD2 (5 bases each). The CDR3 loop spans 19 amino acids. Trimming took off 5 bases at V and 2 bases at J, with 24 bases between the two ends. Written as DNA, the CDR3 is TGTGCCAGCAGTCCCTTTCTTCACGGGACGGACTCTAACACCGGGGAGCTGTTTTTT. It encodes CASSPFLHGTDSNTGELFF.

This clonotype was seen repeatedly, ten times or more. The rearrangement uses TRBV12-3 or TRBV12-4 and TRBJ1-4, with D possibly being TRBD1 (6 bases). This CDR3 spans 16 amino acids. The V end lost 5 bases, the J end lost 10 bases, and 23 bases lay between the germline ends. The CDR3 bases are TGTGCCAGCAGTCCCTATTCCGGGACACCCAACGGAAAACTGTTTTTT. It yields the protein CASSPYSGTPNGKLFF.

Turning to this clonotype: A much more abundant neighbour one base away suggests this may be a read error. The chain links TRBV6-2 or TRBV6-3 to TRBJ2-2; 7 positions agree with TRBD1. The CDR3 spans 12 residues. Germline CDR1 MNHEY, CDR2 SVGEGT. V trimming: 6 bases; J trimming: 7 bases; junction bases outside the gene matches: 2. CDR3 loop: CASSRDSGELFF. CDR3 nucleotide sequence: TGTGCCAGCAGCCGGGACAGCGGGGAGCTGTTTTTT.

This clonotype was observed at least ten times. The chain has TRBV6-5 and TRBJ2-7, with a possible D match to TRBD1 (7 bases). V shed 0 bases and J shed 2 bases, with 11 bases lying between them. This CDR3 is built from 15 residues. The germline CDR1 and CDR2 sequences are MNHEY and SVGAGI. The CDR3 region is CASSYSGGQPYEQYF. The DNA for the CDR3 is TGTGCCAGCAGTTACTCGGGGGGACAGCCCTACGAGCAGTACTTC.

As regards this clonotype: This clone may be a read error of a much larger clone one base away. The genes are TRBV30 and TRBJ2-7, with D possibly matching TRBD2 (6 bases). The V gene's germline CDR1 is GTSNPN and CDR2 SVGIG (reference sequence). Trimming shortened V by 4 bases and J by 3 bases, and 13 bases separated the two germline ends. The length of the CDR3 is 13 residues. The CDR3: CAWKTSWSYEQYF. CDR3 coding DNA: TGTGCCTGGAAAACTAGCTGGAGCTACGAGCAGTACTTC. The variable domain in full, completed from reference TRBV30 and TRBJ2-7, reads SQTIHQWPATLVQPVGSPLSLECTVEGTSNPNLYWYRQAAGRGLQLLFYSVGIGQISSEVPQNLSASRPQDRQFILSSKKLLLSDSGFYLCAWKTSWSYEQYFGPGTRLTVT.

This clonotype was counted at least ten times. The chain joins TRBV6-2 or TRBV6-3 to TRBJ2-2; D is possibly TRBD2 (6 bases). The V end was cut by 4 bases, the J end by 5 bases, with 26 bases between. CDR1 is MNHEY and CDR2 is SVGEGT in the germline V gene. This CDR3 contains 19 residues. The DNA for the CDR3 is TGTGCCAGCAGTTCTTCCTCTGTCGGGGGAGAGGCTGGGACCGGGGAGCTGTTTTTT. Translation: CASSSSSVGGEAGTGELFF.

This clonotype was seen many times. The rearrangement links TRBV6-1 to TRBJ1-2, with a tentative D call TRBD1 (6 bases). This CDR3 is 16 amino acids long. Trimming cost V 6 bases and J 7 bases, with 24 bases left between them. From germline, CDR1 is MNHNS and CDR2 SASEGT. This CDR3 reads CASSPILRGNGGGYTF. In DNA, the CDR3 is TGTGCCAGCAGCCCAATCCTCAGGGGTAATGGAGGTGGCTACACCTTC.

At least ten counts were recorded for this clonotype. V is TRBV20-1 and J is TRBJ2-7; D gene uncertain. Germline loops: CDR1 DFQATT, CDR2 SNEGSKA (reference sequence). The V end was cut by 0 bases, the J end by 4 bases, with 10 bases between. The CDR3 has 13 residues. The chain's CDR3 is CSARDRADYEQYF. The CDR3 DNA is TGCAGTGCTAGAGATAGAGCTGATTACGAGCAGTACTTC.

This chain uses TRBV28 with TRBJ2-1; no reliable D call. Germline CDR1 reads MDHEN; CDR2 reads SYDVKM. This CDR3 region has 15 residues. Trimming took 5 bases from V and 0 from J, leaving 11 bases between them. CDR3 in DNA: TGTGCCAGCAGTCCAAACACTAACTCCTACAATGAGCAGTTCTTC. It encodes CASSPNTNSYNEQFF. Based on the CDR3 plus reference TRBV28 and TRBJ2-1, the full variable domain is DVKVTQSSRYLVKRTGEKVFLECVQDMDHENMFWYRQDPGLGLRLIYFSYDVKMKEKGDIPEGYSVSREKKERFSLILESASTNQTSMYLCASSPNTNSYNEQFFGPGTRLTVL.

V gene TRBV20-1 combines with J gene TRBJ2-7; 10 bases are a match to TRBD2. CDR3 length: 15 residues. Germline V gene sequence: CDR1 DFQATT, CDR2 SNEGSKA (reference sequence). V shed 6 bases and J 4 bases; nucleotides not matched to a gene: 12. The CDR3 loop reads CSARSTSGRGYEQYF. CDR3 nucleotide sequence: TGCAGTGCGAGGAGTACGAGCGGGAGGGGGTACGAGCAGTACTTC.

This clonotype has ten or more counts. The chain links TRBV10-3 to TRBJ2-7, with 13 bases matching TRBD2. V dropped 7 bases and J dropped 3; count of bases not matched to a gene: 9. Per germline, CDR1 ENHRY and CDR2 SYGVKD. The CDR3 runs 16 residues. In DNA, the CDR3 is TGTGCCATCATATCCGGGACTAGCGGGAAAAGCTACGAGCAGTACTTC. Translation gives CAIISGTSGKSYEQYF.

Details on this clonotype: It may be a read error: a sequence one base away is much more abundant. This rearrangement joins TRBV6-5 to TRBJ2-2, with TRBD1 as a possible D gene (6 bases). Germline V gene lookup returns CDR1 MNHEY and CDR2 SVGAGI. The CDR3 length is 18 residues. Trimming removed 2 bases at V and 6 bases at J, with 22 bases between. The CDR3 here is CASSYGLVQGWRAGELFF. As DNA, the CDR3 is TGTGCCAGCAGTTACGGTTTGGTTCAGGGGTGGCGCGCCGGGGAGCTGTTTTTT.

This clonotype was picked up many times. The chain carries TRBV20-1 and TRBJ2-5, with 8 bases lining up with TRBD1. CDR3 size: 13 residues. The trim removed 5 bases at V and 6 bases at J, leaving 8 bases unmatched. Per germline, CDR1 DFQATT and CDR2 SNEGSKA (reference sequence). The CDR3 sequence: CSASDRAGQTQYF. CDR3 sequence (DNA): TGCAGTGCTTCGGACAGGGCTGGACAGACCCAGTACTTC.

This clonotype was counted many times. J is TRBJ2-1 and V is TRBV19; 10 nucleotides match TRBD2. Germline V CDR1 and CDR2: LNHDA, SQIVND (reference sequence). CDR3 length equals 17 residues. Losses at the gene ends were 3 bases for V and 0 bases for J; bases not matched to a gene: 5. CDR3 amino acids: CASSMVASGSSYNEQFF. In DNA, the CDR3 is TGTGCCAGTAGTATGGTGGCTAGCGGGAGCTCCTACAATGAGCAGTTCTTC.

This clonotype has a count of ten or more. This rearrangement joins TRBV28 to TRBJ1-2; D not certain. The CDR3 extends over 10 amino acids. V dropped 2 bases and J dropped 6 bases, with 1 base sitting between them. Germline CDR1 is MDHEN and CDR2 is SYDVKM. Here the CDR3 reads CASSLNGYTF. In nucleotides, the CDR3 is TGTGCCAGCAGTTTAAATGGCTACACCTTC.

This clonotype was detected a few times. This rearrangement joins TRBV6-1 to TRBJ2-3; no reliable D call. V lost 2 bases and J lost 9, with 9 bases in between. CDR1 is MNHNS, CDR2 SASEGT, per germline. There are 12 residues in the CDR3. This chain's CDR3 is CASSESSQTQYF. The CDR3 DNA is TGTGCCAGCAGTGAAAGTTCGCAGACGCAGTATTTT.

This clonotype turned up a few times. A much larger clone differs from this one at a single base, so this may be a read error. V is TRBV10-3 and J is TRBJ2-7; D perhaps matches TRBD1 (5 bases). Trimming removed 4 bases from V and 6 bases from J, with 16 bases in between. The CDR3 has 14 residues. The germline CDR1 and CDR2 sequences are ENHRY and SYGVKD. The chain's CDR3 is CAISGKDTRAEQYF. In DNA form, the CDR3 reads TGTGCCATCAGTGGGAAGGACACCCGGGCCGAGCAGTACTTC.

The chain links TRBV25-1 to TRBJ1-1; D is possibly TRBD1 (5 bases). Trimming pared 3 bases from V and 1 base from J, leaving 9 bases between. This CDR3 comprises 14 residues. Per germline, CDR1 MGHDK and CDR2 SYGVNS. This CDR3 reads CASSDWDENTEAFF. DNA for the CDR3: TGTGCCAGCAGTGATTGGGACGAGAACACTGAAGCTTTCTTT. Drawing the rest from reference TRBV25-1 and TRBJ1-1, the complete variable domain is EADIYQTPRYLVIGTGKKITLECSQTMGHDKMYWYQQDPGMELHLIHYSYGVNSTEKGDLSSESTVSRIRTEHFPLTLESARPSHTSQYLCASSDWDENTEAFFGQGTRLTVV.

The chain has TRBV6-5 and TRBJ1-2, with 8 bases that match TRBD1. Trimming cost V 4 bases and J 4 bases; bases outside gene matches: 5. CDR1 MNHEY and CDR2 SVGAGI come from the germline V gene. CDR3 length equals 14 residues. The chain's CDR3 is CASSSTGEGYGYTF. The CDR3 DNA reads TGTGCCAGCAGTTCGACAGGGGAGGGCTATGGCTACACCTTC.

This clonotype was counted ten times or more. This sequence may be a read error, since a much larger clone differs from it by one base. The chain employs TRBV11-2 and TRBJ2-3; no clear D. V gave up 1 base and J gave up 5 bases, with 4 bases separating them. Germline V gene data show CDR1 as SGHAT and CDR2 as FQNNGV. This CDR3 spans 12 amino acids. The CDR3 coding sequence is TGTGCCAGCAGCTTAGTGATAGATACGCAGTATTTT. It codes for CASSLVIDTQYF.

The sample holds many counts of this clonotype. V and J are TRBV29-1 and TRBJ1-1; TRBD1 might be the D (6 bases). Looked up from germline, CDR1 is SQVTM and CDR2 is ANQGSEA. The CDR3 loop spans 13 amino acids. V lost 4 bases and J 1 base, leaving 10 bases between the germline ends. The CDR3 region has the DNA TGCAGCGTTGGGCGGGGGCAGAACACTGAAGCTTTCTTT. This encodes CSVGRGQNTEAFF.

This clonotype was seen ten or more times. The CDR3 coding sequence is TGCGCCAGCAGCTTGGGGGGACAGGACTACGAGCAGTACTTC. This gives the protein CASSLGGQDYEQYF. This chain joins TRBV5-1 and TRBJ2-7; 8 positions match TRBD1. CDR1 and CDR2 (germline): SGHRS, YFSETQ. Unmatched junction bases numbered 2, after V lost 0 bases and J lost 3 bases. The CDR3 has 14 residues.

The table lists this clonotype with a few counts. This may be a read error: a much more frequent sequence differs by one nucleotide. The chain recombines TRBV27 with TRBJ2-7; D not certain. The CDR3 runs 14 residues. Germline values: CDR1 MNHEY, CDR2 SMNVEV (reference sequence). The CDR3 region is CASSKYNPSYEQCF. The CDR3 bases are TGTGCCAGCAGTAAATACAATCCAAGCTACGAGCAGTGCTTC.

In this sample, this clonotype turned up many times. This chain connects TRBV7-2 to TRBJ2-7; 11 bases match TRBD2. With V trimmed by 4 bases and J by 5 bases, 4 bases remained unmatched. The germline V gene has CDR1 SGHTA and CDR2 FQGNSA. This CDR3 contains 14 residues. The CDR3 sequence is CASSSTSGRNEQYF. DNA of the CDR3: TGTGCCAGCAGCTCAACTAGCGGGAGAAACGAGCAGTACTTC.

The V gene is TRBV2, the J gene TRBJ1-6; D not certain. The CDR3 sequence is 14 residues long. Germline V gene sequence: CDR1 SNHLY, CDR2 FYNNEI. The V gene lost 1 base and the J gene lost 10 bases, with 11 bases spanning the gap. The CDR3 here is CASSEEGGGSPLHF. For the CDR3, the DNA is TGTGCCAGCAGTGAAGAAGGAGGTGGGTCACCCCTCCACTTT. Drawing the rest from reference TRBV2 and TRBJ1-6, the complete variable domain is EPEVTQTPSHQVTQMGQEVILRCVPISNHLYFYWYRQILGQKVEFLVSFYNNEISEKSEIFDDQFSVERPDGSNFTLKIRSTKLEDSAMYFCASSEEGGGSPLHFGNGTRLTVT.